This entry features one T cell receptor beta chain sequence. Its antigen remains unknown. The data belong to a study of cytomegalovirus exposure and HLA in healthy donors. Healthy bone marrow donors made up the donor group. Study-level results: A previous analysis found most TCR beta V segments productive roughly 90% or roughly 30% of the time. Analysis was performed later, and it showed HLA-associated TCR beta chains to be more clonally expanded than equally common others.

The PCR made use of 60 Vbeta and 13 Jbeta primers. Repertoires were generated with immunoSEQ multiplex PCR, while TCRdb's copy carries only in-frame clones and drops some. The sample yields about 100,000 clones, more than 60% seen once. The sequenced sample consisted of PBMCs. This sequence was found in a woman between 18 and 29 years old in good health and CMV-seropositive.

Here the CDR3 DNA reads TGTGCCAGCAGCTTATCTCTCAGTGGAAACACCATATATTTT. It specifies CASSLSLSGNTIYF. The V gene is TRBV7-9, the J gene TRBJ1-3; the D is unclear. CDR3 length equals 14 residues. Between the trimmed V and J ends, which lost 2 bases and 3 bases, there was a span of 8 bases. CDR1 is SEHNR, CDR2 FQNEAQ, per germline (reference sequence).